One T cell receptor (beta chain) is described in this entry. Generated by immunoSEQ multiplex PCR, the TCRdb table keeps only in-frame clones and is missing some. The sample has millions of clones, more than 80% seen once. This specimen belongs to a study of shared clonotypes between healthy human individuals. CDR1 and CDR2 (germline): MNHEY, SMNVEV (reference sequence). The V and J ends lost 6 bases and 7 bases, in that order; junction bases with no gene match: 3. The CDR3 runs 13 residues. CD45RA-negative memory and CD45RA+ naive subsets were split from the CD4+ cells. The rearrangement links TRBV27 to TRBJ1-2; 12 positions match TRBD1. What was sequenced was naive CD4+ T cells sorted from blood. Sample subset: CD45RA+ positively selected. The TCR sequence derives from a young man in good health. CDR3 protein: CASSGTGGSGYTF. CDR3 DNA: TGTGCCAGCAGCGGGACAGGGGGCAGTGGCTACACCTTC.